This T cell receptor (beta chain) was profiled in a study of lymphopenia after photon versus proton radiotherapy. The study's findings and limits: Post-nadir diversity loss with photons came from oligoclonal expansion, particularly CD8+ Temra cells. Post-nadir TCR diversity decline inversely tracked overall survival among those who died. Under photons, naive T cells and diversity fell while effector/memory populations rose.

The germline gives CDR1 SGDLS, CDR2 YYNGEE. This CDR3 has 14 residues. Trimming shortened V by 4 bases and J by 8 bases, and 16 bases separated the two germline ends. As regards this clone: The antigen remains unidentified.

Using immunoSEQ multiplex PCR, the repertoire was profiled, and TCRdb retains in-frame clones only, with some absent. The sample lists 15,000 to 20,000 clones; approximately 80% were seen once. This clonotype was sampled from a man between 70 and 80 years old with pancreatic cancer. This material consisted of peripheral blood, taken from a patient treated with proton-based radiotherapy. The chain carries TRBV9 and TRBJ2-1, with D tentatively TRBD1 (6 bases). The DNA of the CDR3 is TGTGCCAGCAGCACCAGACAGGCCGTCGATGAGCAGTTCTTC. This encodes CASSTRQAVDEQFF.